This TCR beta chain emerged from a study of blood T cell repertoires in COVID-19. Study background: Donors in the United States, Italy and Spain gave samples during acute or convalescent COVID-19.

Per the study methods: How many nucleated cells were present was estimated from reference gene primer amplification. Method: immunoSEQ multiplex PCR; TCRdb's copy keeps in-frame clones and lacks some. D and trimming come from the DNA, and the V and J calls and clone size come from that table. The sample has about 120,000 clones; around 84% are singletons. Looked up from germline, CDR1 is ENHRY and CDR2 is SYGVKD. V was clipped by 9 bases and J by 5 bases, with 20 bases between them. This CDR3 is 14 amino acids long. This chain links TRBV10-3 with TRBJ2-7; TRBD2 is a possible D gene (5 bases). This sequence originates from a human donor in a cohort sampled during active COVID-19. The sequenced sample was peripheral blood. The CDR3 nucleotides read TGTGCCATTAACGAGGGCCGGAGGAACCACGAGCAGTACTTC. It specifies CAINEGRRNHEQYF.